The 21 T cell receptor beta chains presented below share a single source sample, sequenced in a study of blood T cell repertoires in COVID-19. Clones were sequenced by immunoSEQ multiplex PCR, and TCRdb holds only the in-frame ones, with some missing. The data show under 200,000 clones, about four fifths seen once. Material: PBMCs or T cells enriched from blood (not recorded which). All receptors derive from a woman aged 55-69 years who had recovered from COVID-19.

CDR3 DNA: TGTGCCAGCAGCCCGGGGATTTCTGGAAACACCATATATTTT. Translating gives CASSPGISGNTIYF. This chain connects TRBV11-2 to TRBJ1-3, with D uncertain. This CDR3 comprises 14 residues. Trimming took 5 bases from V and 1 from J, leaving 9 bases between them. Germline V gives CDR1 SGHAT, CDR2 FQNNGV.

The chain combines TRBV18 with TRBJ2-5; 8 bases agree with TRBD1. The trim removed 3 bases at V and 5 bases at J, leaving 8 bases unmatched. CDR1 is KGHSH, CDR2 LQKENI, per germline. There are 15 residues in the CDR3. The CDR3 region is CASSPGQGARETQYF. The CDR3 nucleotides read TGTGCCAGCTCACCCGGCCAGGGGGCCAGGGAGACCCAGTACTTC.

This clone occurred once. The chain couples TRBV5-1 to TRBJ2-7; the match to TRBD1 covers 12 bases. The CDR3 spans 16 residues. From germline, CDR1 is SGHRS and CDR2 YFSETQ. With 3 bases clipped from V and 4 bases from J, the junction kept 8 bases outside the gene matches. The CDR3 here is CASSSSGTGGLYEQYF. The CDR3 DNA follows: TGCGCCAGCAGCTCGTCCGGGACAGGGGGCTTATACGAGCAGTACTTC.

The J gene is TRBJ2-4, the V gene TRBV10-3; the match to TRBD1 covers 8 bases. V gave up 10 bases and J gave up 5 bases; unmatched junction bases: 1. The CDR3 length is 11 residues. Germline lookup yields CDR1 ENHRY and CDR2 SYGVKD. Here the CDR3 DNA reads TGTGCCACGGGACAGGAAAACATTCAGTACTTC. Its protein is CATGQENIQYF.

The CDR3 sequence: CASSQGAYGYTF. The CDR3 DNA reads as TGTGCCAGCAGCCAGGGGGCTTATGGCTACACCTTC. The chain is built from TRBV3-1 (or the pseudogene TRBV3-2) and TRBJ1-2, with D perhaps TRBD1 (6 bases). Deletions cut 3 bases from V and 5 bases from J, with 7 bases between. CDR3 length equals 12 residues. The germline V gene encodes CDR1 LGHDT and CDR2 YNNKEL (reference sequence).

Only a few counts were recorded for this clone. V gene TRBV6-6 combines with J gene TRBJ2-7; 13 bases align to TRBD2. Trimming removed 5 bases from V and 2 bases from J; junction bases left unmatched: 6. This CDR3 has 16 residues. The germline V gene encodes CDR1 MNHNY and CDR2 SVGAGI (reference sequence). In nucleotides, the CDR3 is TGTGCCAGCAGTCGAGGGACTAGCGGGGCTACCTACGAGCAGTACTTC. Translating gives CASSRGTSGATYEQYF.

CDR3 DNA: TGTGCCAGCAGTGAAGGGAGTGGGGCCAACGTCCTGACTTTC. The encoded protein is CASSEGSGANVLTF. V gene TRBV6-1 combines with J gene TRBJ2-6; D is ambiguous. V lost 1 base and J lost 3, with 4 bases in between. This CDR3 region has 14 residues. CDR1 MNHNS and CDR2 SASEGT come from the germline V gene.

This clone was counted only a few times. The chain employs TRBV7-8 and TRBJ1-6; possibly TRBD1 for D (6 bases). From germline, CDR1 is SGHVS and CDR2 FQNEAQ. This CDR3 region has 15 residues. V was clipped by 5 bases and J by 9 bases, with 17 bases between them. The CDR3 nucleotides are TGTGCCAGCAGCCCTCGGGGGGGCGGAGGTTCACCCCTCCACTTT. It encodes CASSPRGGGGSPLHF.

In this sample, this clone turned up many times. The V call is TRBV2, the J call TRBJ2-3, with 7 bases lining up with TRBD2. The CDR3 is made up of 15 amino acids. Germline V gene lookup returns CDR1 SNHLY and CDR2 FYNNEI. V gave up 4 bases and J gave up 1 base; unmatched junction bases: 5. CDR3 region: CASSVGAGGTDTQYF. The CDR3 DNA is TGTGCCAGCAGTGTCGGGGCGGGGGGCACAGATACGCAGTATTTT.

The chain has TRBV30 and TRBJ2-7; D may be TRBD2 (7 bases). Germline CDR1 is GTSNPN and CDR2 is SVGIG (reference sequence). The CDR3 covers 15 residues. V was cut by 2 bases and J by 5 bases, with 19 bases left in between. CDR3 protein: CAWSSGDGGPDEQYF. In nucleotides, the CDR3 is TGTGCCTGGAGTAGTGGGGACGGGGGGCCCGACGAGCAGTACTTC.

The chain links TRBV2 to TRBJ1-6; 7 bases map to TRBD1. The CDR3 has 13 residues. Per the germline V gene, CDR1 is SNHLY and CDR2 is FYNNEI. Unmatched junction bases numbered 6, after V lost 7 bases and J lost 9 bases. In DNA, the CDR3 is TGTGCCAGCATCCCGCAGGGGGGTTCACCCCTCCACTTT. Protein sequence: CASIPQGGSPLHF.

V usage is TRBV11-1 and J usage is TRBJ1-4; 7 nucleotides match TRBD1. CDR1 and CDR2 (germline): SGHAT, FQDESV (reference sequence). The junction had 5 bases not matched to a gene; V was cut back by 2 bases and J by 5 bases. This CDR3 region has 15 residues. Written as DNA, the CDR3 is TGTGCCAGCAGCTTAAGGACAGGCGACAATGAAAAACTGTTTTTT. This translates into CASSLRTGDNEKLFF.

The CDR3 bases are TGTGCCAGCAGCCGACTAGCGGGGACCTACGAGCAGTACTTC. As protein: CASSRLAGTYEQYF. V is TRBV5-6 and J is TRBJ2-7; 11 nucleotides align to TRBD2. The CDR3 runs 14 residues. Trimming at V came to 4 bases and at J to 2 bases, leaving 2 bases not matched to a gene. Germline-derived CDR1 and CDR2 are SGHDT and YYEEEE.

V gene TRBV19 combines with J gene TRBJ2-7; 9 nucleotides agree with TRBD1. This CDR3 has 15 amino acids. Germline V gene lookup returns CDR1 LNHDA and CDR2 SQIVND (reference sequence). V was pared by 3 bases and J by 2 bases, with 5 bases of the junction left unmatched. The DNA of the CDR3 is TGTGCCAGTAGTATTAGGACAGGGGAAGCCTACGAGCAGTACTTC. Translating gives CASSIRTGEAYEQYF.

V gene TRBV18 combines with J gene TRBJ1-6, with a weak D call TRBD1 (5 bases). V was cut by 5 bases and J by 3 bases, with 8 bases left in between. The CDR3 runs to 14 residues. CDR1 KGHSH and CDR2 LQKENI come from the germline V gene. The chain's CDR3 is CASSSDSYNSPLHF. The CDR3 bases are TGTGCCAGCTCATCAGACAGCTATAATTCACCCCTCCACTTT.

The chain couples TRBV6-5 to TRBJ2-7; 9 bases agree with TRBD1. From germline, CDR1 is MNHEY and CDR2 SVGAGI. The CDR3 consists of 13 residues. V was clipped by 6 bases and J by 3 bases; unmatched bases: 3. The CDR3: CASRTGGLYEQYF. As DNA, the CDR3 is TGTGCCAGCAGGACAGGGGGACTCTACGAGCAGTACTTC.

This chain uses TRBV6-4 with TRBJ2-7; D uncertain. Trimming cost V 0 bases and J 3 bases, with 12 bases left between them. In germline, CDR1 is MRHNA, CDR2 SNTAGT. The CDR3 contains 15 residues. The CDR3 is CASSDSSRSCYEQYF. The CDR3 bases are TGTGCCAGCAGTGACTCGTCCAGGTCTTGCTACGAGCAGTACTTC.

The J gene is TRBJ2-1, the V gene TRBV3-1 (or the pseudogene TRBV3-2); possibly TRBD1 for D (5 bases). Germline V CDR1 and CDR2: LGHDT, YNNKEL (reference sequence). The ends were cut back, 2 bases at V and 3 bases at J, with 17 bases in the middle. The CDR3 covers 17 residues. CDR3 sequence reads: CASSQFGPQALYNEQFF. CDR3 DNA sequence: TGTGCCAGCAGCCAATTCGGCCCACAGGCCCTCTACAATGAGCAGTTCTTC.

As DNA, the CDR3 is TGTGCCTGGAGTCTCGGGCGAGACAGGGTAGACAATCAGCCCCAGCATTTT. Translated: CAWSLGRDRVDNQPQHF. This sequence joins TRBV30 and TRBJ1-5; 7 bases agree with TRBD1. CDR1 and CDR2 (germline): GTSNPN, SVGIG (reference sequence). The CDR3 extends over 17 amino acids. The J segment lost 3 bases and the V segment lost 2 bases, leaving 13 bases of the junction unmatched.

The chain combines TRBV6-1 with TRBJ2-7, with D tentatively TRBD1 (6 bases). V was cut by 1 base and J by 2 bases, with 6 bases left in between. The CDR3 covers 13 residues. The germline V gene has CDR1 MNHNS and CDR2 SASEGT. Here the CDR3 reads CASSEGTAYEQYF. Written as DNA, the CDR3 is TGTGCCAGCAGTGAAGGGACAGCCTACGAGCAGTACTTC.

A single count supports this clone. This chain connects TRBV18 to TRBJ2-5; a possible D gene is TRBD2 (7 bases). The CDR3 extends over 15 amino acids. V dropped 3 bases and J dropped 7 bases, with 18 bases sitting between them. Germline loops: CDR1 KGHSH, CDR2 LQKENI. The CDR3 nucleotides are TGTGCCAGCTCACCTCCGGGGGGCACCCCAGGGACCCAGTACTTC. Its protein product is CASSPPGGTPGTQYF.